The following is a T cell receptor (beta chain) sequence with its context. The data stem from a study of CD8+ T cells in alopecia areata. Germline V CDR1 and CDR2: MGHRA, YSYEKL. V trimming: 5 bases; J trimming: 2 bases; junction bases outside the gene matches: 14. The CDR3 contains 17 residues. Treatment noted: oral pan-JAK inhibitor, 5-10 mg twice daily. Extracted RNA was reverse transcribed, and the resulting cDNA served as sequencing template. Measured with immunoSEQ multiplex PCR; TCRdb has only the in-frame clones, and not every one. Of fewer than 200,000 clones listed, around three fifths were seen once; the top ten hold roughly 12%.

The sequenced sample was CD8+ T cells sorted from blood, obtained at week 24, from a patient treated with tofacitinib. This chain connects TRBV4-1 to TRBJ2-7; 8 nucleotides match TRBD1. This TCR was sampled from a human donor with alopecia areata. CDR3 DNA: TGCGCCAGCAGCGAGGGGACAGGCCAACCACCTACCTACGAGCAGTACTTC. Amino acid sequence: CASSEGTGQPPTYEQYF.